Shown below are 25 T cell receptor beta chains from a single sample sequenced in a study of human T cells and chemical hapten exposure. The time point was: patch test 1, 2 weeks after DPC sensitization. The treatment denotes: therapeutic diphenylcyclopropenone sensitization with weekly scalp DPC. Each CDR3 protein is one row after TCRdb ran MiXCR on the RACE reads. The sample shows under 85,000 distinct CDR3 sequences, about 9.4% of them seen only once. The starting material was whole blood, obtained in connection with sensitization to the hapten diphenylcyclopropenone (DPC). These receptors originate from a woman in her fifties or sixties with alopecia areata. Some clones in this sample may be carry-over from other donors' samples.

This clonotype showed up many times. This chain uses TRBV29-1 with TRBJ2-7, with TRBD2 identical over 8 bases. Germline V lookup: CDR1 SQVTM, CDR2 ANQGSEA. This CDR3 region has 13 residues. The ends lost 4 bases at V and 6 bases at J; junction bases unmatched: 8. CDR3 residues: CSVGQRESGEQYF. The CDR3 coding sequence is TGCAGCGTTGGGCAGCGGGAGTCGGGCGAGCAGTACTTC.

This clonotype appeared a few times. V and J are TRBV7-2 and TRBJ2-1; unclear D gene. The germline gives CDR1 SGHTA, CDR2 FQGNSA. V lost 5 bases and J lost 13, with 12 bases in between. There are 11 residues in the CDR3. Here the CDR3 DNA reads TGTGCCAGCAGCGGCCGCCGCTTCCAGTTCTTC. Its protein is CASSGRRFQFF.

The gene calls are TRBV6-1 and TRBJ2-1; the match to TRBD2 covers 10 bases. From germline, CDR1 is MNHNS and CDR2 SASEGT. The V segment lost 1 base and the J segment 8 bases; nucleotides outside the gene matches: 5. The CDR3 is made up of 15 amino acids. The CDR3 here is CASSEGGLAIDEQFF. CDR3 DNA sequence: TGTGCCAGCAGTGAAGGGGGACTAGCGATTGATGAGCAGTTCTTC.

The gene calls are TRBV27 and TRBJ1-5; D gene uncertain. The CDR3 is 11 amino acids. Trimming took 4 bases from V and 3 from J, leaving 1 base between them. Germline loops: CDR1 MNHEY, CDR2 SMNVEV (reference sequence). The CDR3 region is CASSYNQPQHF. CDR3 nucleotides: TGTGCCAGCAGTTACAATCAGCCCCAGCATTTT.

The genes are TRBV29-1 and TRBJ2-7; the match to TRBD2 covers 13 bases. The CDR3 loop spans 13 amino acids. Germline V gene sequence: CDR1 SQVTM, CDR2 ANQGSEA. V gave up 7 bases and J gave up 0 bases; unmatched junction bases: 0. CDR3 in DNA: TGCAGCGGACTAGCGGGGGGCTCCTACGAGCAGTACTTC. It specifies CSGLAGGSYEQYF.

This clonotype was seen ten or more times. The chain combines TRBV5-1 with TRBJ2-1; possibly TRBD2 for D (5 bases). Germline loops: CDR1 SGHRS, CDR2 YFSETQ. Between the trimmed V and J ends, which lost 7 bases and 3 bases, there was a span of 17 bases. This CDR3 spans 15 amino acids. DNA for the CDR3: TGCGCCAGCCAGGATATCCCCCGGGACTACAATGAGCAGTTCTTC. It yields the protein CASQDIPRDYNEQFF.

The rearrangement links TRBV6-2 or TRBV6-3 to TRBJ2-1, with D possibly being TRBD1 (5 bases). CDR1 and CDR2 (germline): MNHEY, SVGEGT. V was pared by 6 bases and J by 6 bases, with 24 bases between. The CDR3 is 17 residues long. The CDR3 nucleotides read TGTGCCAGCAGCACCCGCGTGGGGCCCTATGTGCGCAATGAGCAGTTCTTC. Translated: CASSTRVGPYVRNEQFF.

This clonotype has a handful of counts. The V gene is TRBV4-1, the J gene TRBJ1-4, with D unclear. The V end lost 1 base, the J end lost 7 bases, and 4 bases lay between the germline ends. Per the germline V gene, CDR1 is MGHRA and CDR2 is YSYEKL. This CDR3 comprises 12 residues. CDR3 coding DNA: TGCGCCAGCAGCCAAGTCGGTGAAAAACTGTTTTTT. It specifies CASSQVGEKLFF.

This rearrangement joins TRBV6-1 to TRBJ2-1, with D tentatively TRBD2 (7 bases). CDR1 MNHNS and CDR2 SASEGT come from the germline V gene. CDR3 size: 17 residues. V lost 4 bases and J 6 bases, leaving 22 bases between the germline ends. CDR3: CASSGGAWRERSNEQFF. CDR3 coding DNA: TGTGCCAGCAGTGGGGGGGCCTGGCGGGAGCGAAGCAATGAGCAGTTCTTC.

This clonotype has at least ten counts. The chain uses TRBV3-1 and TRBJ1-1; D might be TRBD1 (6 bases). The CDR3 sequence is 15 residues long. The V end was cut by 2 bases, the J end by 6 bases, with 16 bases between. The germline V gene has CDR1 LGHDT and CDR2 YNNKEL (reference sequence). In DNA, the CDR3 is TGTGCCAGCAGCCAACGATCCGACGGGGGCCCTGAAGCTTTCTTT. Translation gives CASSQRSDGGPEAFF.

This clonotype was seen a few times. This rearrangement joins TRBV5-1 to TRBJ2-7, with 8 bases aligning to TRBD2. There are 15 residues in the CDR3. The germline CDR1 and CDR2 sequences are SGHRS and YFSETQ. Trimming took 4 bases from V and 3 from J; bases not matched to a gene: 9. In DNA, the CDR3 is TGCGCCAGCAGCCCGGGGGGGGCGTCGGTCTACGAGCAGTACTTC. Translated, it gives CASSPGGASVYEQYF.

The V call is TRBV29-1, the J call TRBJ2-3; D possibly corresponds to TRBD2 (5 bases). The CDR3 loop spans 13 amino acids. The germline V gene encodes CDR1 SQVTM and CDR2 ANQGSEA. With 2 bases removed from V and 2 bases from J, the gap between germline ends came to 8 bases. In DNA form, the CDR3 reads TGCAGCGTTGAACCGGGGATCACAGATACGCAGTATTTT. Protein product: CSVEPGITDTQYF.

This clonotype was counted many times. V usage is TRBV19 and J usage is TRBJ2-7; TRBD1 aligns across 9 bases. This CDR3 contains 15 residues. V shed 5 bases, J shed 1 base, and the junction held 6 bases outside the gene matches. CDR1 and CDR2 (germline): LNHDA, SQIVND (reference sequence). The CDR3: CASSSQGTGSYEQYF. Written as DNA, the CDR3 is TGTGCCAGTAGTTCCCAAGGGACAGGGTCCTACGAGCAGTACTTC.

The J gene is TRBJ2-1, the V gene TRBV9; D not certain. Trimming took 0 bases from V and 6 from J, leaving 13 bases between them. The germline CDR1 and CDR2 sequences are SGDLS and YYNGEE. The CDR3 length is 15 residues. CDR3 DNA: TGTGCCAGCAGCGTAGAACGGAGTTTCACCAATGAGCAGTTCTTC. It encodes CASSVERSFTNEQFF.

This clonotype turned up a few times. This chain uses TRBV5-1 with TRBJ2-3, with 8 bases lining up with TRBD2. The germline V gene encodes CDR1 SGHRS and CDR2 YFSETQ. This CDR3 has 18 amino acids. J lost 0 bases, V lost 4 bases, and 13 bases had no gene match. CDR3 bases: TGCGCCAGCAGCCCGCAGGGCCGACTAGCGTCTAGCACAGATACGCAGTATTTT. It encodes CASSPQGRLASSTDTQYF.

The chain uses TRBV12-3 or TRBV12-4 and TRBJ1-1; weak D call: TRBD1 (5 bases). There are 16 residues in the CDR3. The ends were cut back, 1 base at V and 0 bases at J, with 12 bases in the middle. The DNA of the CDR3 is TGTGCCAGCAGTTTAGAGGGGACGGGCTTGAACACTGAAGCTTTCTTT. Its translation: CASSLEGTGLNTEAFF.

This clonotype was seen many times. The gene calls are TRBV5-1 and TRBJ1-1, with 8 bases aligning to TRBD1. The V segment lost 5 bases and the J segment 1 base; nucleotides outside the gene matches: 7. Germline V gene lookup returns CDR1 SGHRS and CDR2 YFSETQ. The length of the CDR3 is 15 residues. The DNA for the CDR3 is TGCGCCAGCAGGATCCAGGGGGCGAGGAACACTGAAGCTTTCTTT. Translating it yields CASRIQGARNTEAFF.

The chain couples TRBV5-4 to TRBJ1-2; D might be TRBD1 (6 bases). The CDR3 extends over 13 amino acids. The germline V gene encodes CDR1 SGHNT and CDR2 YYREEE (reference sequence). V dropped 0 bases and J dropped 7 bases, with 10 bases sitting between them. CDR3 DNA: TGTGCCAGCAGCTTGGGACAGGCGGTTGGCTACACCTTC. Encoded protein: CASSLGQAVGYTF. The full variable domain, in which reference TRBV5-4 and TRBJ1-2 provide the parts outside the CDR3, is ETGVTQSPTHLIKTRGQQVTLRCSSQSGHNTVSWYQQALGQGPQFIFQYYREEENGRGNFPPRFSGLQFPNYSSELNVNALELDDSALYLCASSLGQAVGYTFGSGTRLTVV.

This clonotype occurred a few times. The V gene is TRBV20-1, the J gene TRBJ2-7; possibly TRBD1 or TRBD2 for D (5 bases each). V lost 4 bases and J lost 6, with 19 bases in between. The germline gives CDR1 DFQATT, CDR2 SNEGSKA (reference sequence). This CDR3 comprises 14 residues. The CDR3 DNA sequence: TGCAGTGCTAACCGAGATCTCAGGGCGGGCGAGCAGTACTTC. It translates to CSANRDLRAGEQYF.

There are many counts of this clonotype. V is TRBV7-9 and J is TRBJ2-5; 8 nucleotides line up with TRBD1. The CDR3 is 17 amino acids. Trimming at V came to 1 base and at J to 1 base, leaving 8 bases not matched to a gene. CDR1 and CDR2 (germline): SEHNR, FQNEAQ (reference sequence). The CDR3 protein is CASSLGRTGYGQETQYF. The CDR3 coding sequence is TGTGCCAGCAGCTTAGGTCGGACAGGGTATGGCCAAGAGACCCAGTACTTC. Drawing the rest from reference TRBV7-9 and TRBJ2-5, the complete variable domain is DTGVSQNPRHKITKRGQNVTFRCDPISEHNRLYWYRQTLGQGPEFLTYFQNEAQLEKSRLLSDRFSAERPKGSFSTLEIQRTEQGDSAMYLCASSLGRTGYGQETQYFGPGTRLLVL.

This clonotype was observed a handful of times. CDR3 in amino acids: CASSALAGQGIQYF. The DNA of the CDR3 is TGTGCCAGCAGCGCTCTAGCGGGCCAAGGCATTCAGTACTTC. The rearrangement links TRBV7-8 to TRBJ2-4, with 8 bases fitting TRBD2. Germline CDR1 SGHVS, CDR2 FQNEAQ. V trimming: 5 bases; J trimming: 9 bases; junction bases outside the gene matches: 9. The CDR3 is made up of 14 amino acids.

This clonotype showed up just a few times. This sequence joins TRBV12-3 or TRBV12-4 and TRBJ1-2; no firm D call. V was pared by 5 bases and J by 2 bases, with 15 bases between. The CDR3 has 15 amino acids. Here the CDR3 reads CASSDHAPTNYGYTF. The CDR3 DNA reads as TGTGCCAGCAGTGACCACGCTCCAACAAACTATGGCTACACCTTC.

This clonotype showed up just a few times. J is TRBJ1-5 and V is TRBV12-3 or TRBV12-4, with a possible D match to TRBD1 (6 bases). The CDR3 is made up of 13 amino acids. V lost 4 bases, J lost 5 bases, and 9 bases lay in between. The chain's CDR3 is CASSWGGDQPQHF. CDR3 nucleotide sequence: TGTGCCAGCAGTTGGGGGGGCGATCAGCCCCAGCATTTT.

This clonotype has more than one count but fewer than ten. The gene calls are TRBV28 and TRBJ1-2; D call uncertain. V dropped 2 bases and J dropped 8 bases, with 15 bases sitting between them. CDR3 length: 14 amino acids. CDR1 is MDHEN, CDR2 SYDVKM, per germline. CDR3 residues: CASSLAPPTGGYTF. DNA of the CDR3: TGTGCCAGCAGTTTAGCCCCCCCGACTGGAGGCTACACCTTC.

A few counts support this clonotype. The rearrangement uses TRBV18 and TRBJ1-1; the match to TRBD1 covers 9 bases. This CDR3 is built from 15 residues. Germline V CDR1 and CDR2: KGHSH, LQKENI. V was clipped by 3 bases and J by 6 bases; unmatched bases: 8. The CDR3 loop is CASSPLGQGRAEAFF. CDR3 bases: TGTGCCAGCTCACCCCTCGGACAGGGGAGGGCTGAAGCTTTCTTT.